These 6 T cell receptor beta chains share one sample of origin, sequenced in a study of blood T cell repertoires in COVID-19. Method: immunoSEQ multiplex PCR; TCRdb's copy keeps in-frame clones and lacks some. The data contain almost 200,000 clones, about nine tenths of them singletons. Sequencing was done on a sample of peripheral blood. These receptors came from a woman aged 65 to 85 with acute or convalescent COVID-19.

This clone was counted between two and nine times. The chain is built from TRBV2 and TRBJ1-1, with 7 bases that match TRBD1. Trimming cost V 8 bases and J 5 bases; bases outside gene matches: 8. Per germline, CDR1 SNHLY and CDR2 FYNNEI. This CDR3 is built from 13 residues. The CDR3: CASVDRVRTEAFF. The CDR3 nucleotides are TGTGCCAGCGTTGACAGGGTGAGGACTGAAGCTTTCTTT.

The CDR3 DNA is TGTGCCAGCAGCCAAAGAAGCCGGGACTACGAGCAGTACTTC. Translated: CASSQRSRDYEQYF. The genes are TRBV3-1 (or the pseudogene TRBV3-2) and TRBJ2-7, with D maybe TRBD2 (5 bases). The CDR3 extends over 14 amino acids. The V end was cut by 2 bases, the J end by 3 bases, with 11 bases between. Germline lookup yields CDR1 LGHDT and CDR2 YNNKEL (reference sequence).

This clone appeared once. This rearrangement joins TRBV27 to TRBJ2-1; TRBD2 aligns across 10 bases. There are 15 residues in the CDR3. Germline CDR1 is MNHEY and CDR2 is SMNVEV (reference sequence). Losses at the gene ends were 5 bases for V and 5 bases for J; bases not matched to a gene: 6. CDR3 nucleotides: TGTGCCAGCAGTAGTCCTAGCGGGGGCCACAATGAGCAGTTCTTC. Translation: CASSSPSGGHNEQFF.

In nucleotides, the CDR3 is TGTGCCAGCAGTTCCAGGGGGCGGGTTGGTGAAAAACTGTTTTTT. This encodes CASSSRGRVGEKLFF. The chain uses TRBV28 and TRBJ1-4, with TRBD1 identical over 8 bases. Germline loops: CDR1 MDHEN, CDR2 SYDVKM. V dropped 4 bases and J dropped 7; count of bases not matched to a gene: 8. The CDR3 runs 15 residues.

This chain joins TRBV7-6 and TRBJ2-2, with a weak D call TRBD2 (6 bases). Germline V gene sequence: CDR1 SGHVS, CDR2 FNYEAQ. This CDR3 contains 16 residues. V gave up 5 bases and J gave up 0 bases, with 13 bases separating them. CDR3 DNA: TGTGCCAGCAGCCGGGAGTTAATCGCGAACACCGGGGAGCTGTTTTTT. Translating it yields CASSRELIANTGELFF.

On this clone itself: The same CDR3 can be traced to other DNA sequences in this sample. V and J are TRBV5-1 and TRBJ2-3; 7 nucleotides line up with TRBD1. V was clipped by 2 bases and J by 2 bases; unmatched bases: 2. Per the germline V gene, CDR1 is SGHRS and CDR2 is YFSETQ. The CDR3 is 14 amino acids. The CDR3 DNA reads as TGCGCCAGCAGCTTAGGGACAGCCACAGATACGCAGTATTTT. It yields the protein CASSLGTATDTQYF. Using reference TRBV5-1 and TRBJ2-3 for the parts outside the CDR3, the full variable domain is KAGVTQTPRYLIKTRGQQVTLSCSPISGHRSVSWYQQTPGQGLQFLFEYFSETQRNKGNFPGRFSGRQFSNSRSEMNVSTLELGDSALYLCASSLGTATDTQYFGPGTRLTVL.